Presented here are 6 T cell receptor beta chains from one specimen sequenced in a study of T-cell reconstitution after alpha-beta-depleted transplantation in children. Preparation of the TCRbeta library involved a method that used unique molecular identifiers. Via MiXCR, TCRdb re-called the PCR reads, giving one row per CDR3 protein. In the table there are about 27,000 distinct CDR3 sequences, 15% to 20% of which are singletons. The sample in question was PBMCs, mostly from graft donor cells, obtained 60 days after TCRalphabeta/CD19-depleted stem cell transplant. The source is a male patient aged 2 to 10 who had a stem cell transplant for acute lymphoblastic leukemia, so the T cells may come from the graft donor.

This clonotype was counted at least ten times. This chain connects TRBV20-1 to TRBJ1-1, with TRBD1 matching over 8 bases. Germline V gene lookup returns CDR1 DFQATT and CDR2 SNEGSKA (reference sequence). V lost 5 bases and J lost 8; bases outside the gene matches: 7. The CDR3 contains 12 residues. CDR3 DNA sequence: TGCAGTGCTGCTGGGACAGGAGGCGAAGCTTTCTTT. Translated: CSAAGTGGEAFF.

This clonotype was counted at least ten times. The gene calls are TRBV7-2 and TRBJ2-7; D uncertain. Germline loops: CDR1 SGHTA, CDR2 FQGNSA. V shed 1 base and J shed 5 bases, with 12 bases lying between them. There are 14 residues in the CDR3. Here the CDR3 reads CASSLGGGGHEQYF. Written as DNA, the CDR3 is TGTGCCAGCAGCTTAGGTGGCGGTGGCCACGAGCAGTACTTC.

This clonotype was observed many times. This sequence joins TRBV15 and TRBJ2-7; D is ambiguous. The germline V and J ends were trimmed by 2 bases and 2 bases, with 13 bases remaining between them. Germline V gene lookup returns CDR1 LNHNV and CDR2 YYDKDF (reference sequence). This CDR3 region has 15 residues. The chain's CDR3 is CATSRPAMGTYEQYF. The CDR3 DNA sequence: TGTGCCACCAGCAGACCAGCCATGGGGACCTACGAGCAGTACTTC. Combining the CDR3 with reference TRBV15 and TRBJ2-7 gives the whole variable domain DAMVIQNPRYQVTQFGKPVTLSCSQTLNHNVMYWYQQKSSQAPKLLFHYYDKDFNNEADTPDNFQSRRPNTSFCFLDIRSPGLGDTAMYLCATSRPAMGTYEQYFGPGTRLTVT.

This clonotype was counted between two and nine times. The genes are TRBV28 and TRBJ1-6; TRBD1 agrees at 7 bases. The ends lost 4 bases at V and 6 bases at J; junction bases unmatched: 6. Germline-derived CDR1 and CDR2 are MDHEN and SYDVKM. CDR3 size: 15 residues. The CDR3 loop reads CASSSRTGRNSPLHF. The CDR3 region has the DNA TGTGCCAGCAGTTCCCGGACAGGTCGTAATTCACCCCTCCACTTT.

The rearrangement links TRBV6-6 to TRBJ2-2; D call uncertain. The CDR3 extends over 13 amino acids. Germline CDR1 is MNHNY and CDR2 is SVGAGI (reference sequence). V was cut by 6 bases and J by 1 base, with 6 bases left in between. The DNA of the CDR3 is TGTGCCAGCAGCAGGAAGAACACCGGGGAGCTGTTTTTT. This sequence encodes CASSRKNTGELFF.

The table lists this clonotype with a few counts. The rearrangement links TRBV4-2 to TRBJ2-1; maybe TRBD2 (7 bases). The CDR3 length is 19 residues. Germline lookup yields CDR1 LGHNA and CDR2 YNFKEQ. V shed 0 bases and J shed 8 bases, with 26 bases lying between them. CDR3: CASSQDGGQTRLLGDEQFF. The CDR3 bases are TGTGCCAGCAGCCAAGACGGGGGGCAGACGCGGCTGCTTGGGGATGAGCAGTTCTTC.